The 18 T cell receptor beta chains presented below share a single source sample, sequenced in a study of T cell clones after liver transplantation. Sequencing used immunoSEQ multiplex PCR; TCRdb keeps in-frame clones, though not all of them. Among 68,000 or so clones listed, 75% to 90% were seen once. The source was CD4+ T cells from blood, collected before liver transplant. The receptors derive from a human donor who received a liver transplant.

The chain links TRBV19 to TRBJ2-6, with D maybe TRBD1 (5 bases). CDR3 length: 15 amino acids. Germline-derived CDR1 and CDR2 are LNHDA and SQIVND (reference sequence). V was clipped by 6 bases and J by 2 bases, with 11 bases between them. Here the CDR3 DNA reads TGTGCCAGTAGCAGGCTCAGGGCTGGGGCCAACGTCCTGACTTTC. Translated: CASSRLRAGANVLTF.

The chain carries TRBV2 and TRBJ2-7; tentative D call: TRBD2 (5 bases). Germline V gene data show CDR1 as SNHLY and CDR2 as FYNNEI. CDR3 size: 14 residues. The germline V and J ends were trimmed by 1 base and 3 bases, with 10 bases remaining between them. The CDR3 DNA reads TGTGCCAGCAGTGAAGTTCTAGCCAACTACGAGCAGTACTTC. The encoded protein is CASSEVLANYEQYF.

The V and J genes are TRBV12-5 and TRBJ1-1, with TRBD1 as a possible D gene (5 bases). The CDR3 is 13 residues long. The V gene lost 5 bases and the J gene lost 1 base, with 8 bases spanning the gap. Germline CDR1 reads LGHNT; CDR2 reads FRNRAP. Here the CDR3 DNA reads TGTGCTAGTGGTCGGGGGGGGAACACTGAAGCTTTCTTT. Protein product: CASGRGGNTEAFF.

The chain recombines TRBV7-2 with TRBJ2-1; 15 bases are a match to TRBD2. Germline lookup yields CDR1 SGHTA and CDR2 FQGNSA. The CDR3 extends over 17 amino acids. The ends lost 5 bases at V and 3 bases at J; junction bases unmatched: 5. This CDR3 reads CASSLGLAGGIYNEQFF. The CDR3 coding sequence is TGTGCCAGCAGCCTGGGACTAGCGGGAGGTATCTACAATGAGCAGTTCTTC. Drawing the rest from reference TRBV7-2 and TRBJ2-1, the complete variable domain is GAGVSQSPSNKVTEKGKDVELRCDPISGHTALYWYRQSLGQGLEFLIYFQGNSAPDKSGLPSDRFSAERTGGSVSTLTIQRTQQEDSAVYLCASSLGLAGGIYNEQFFGPGTRLTVL.

The V call is TRBV5-5, the J call TRBJ1-1; TRBD1 might be the D (5 bases). Germline lookup yields CDR1 SGHKS and CDR2 YYEKEE (reference sequence). V dropped 6 bases and J dropped 6 bases, with 24 bases sitting between them. The CDR3 totals 16 residues. In nucleotides, the CDR3 is TGTGCCAGCACCCAACGGGGACTTCCTTCAGGGCCTGAAGCTTTCTTT. Residues: CASTQRGLPSGPEAFF.

V is TRBV5-1 and J is TRBJ2-6; no clear D gene. The CDR3 extends over 15 amino acids. V was cut by 7 bases and J by 1 base, with 12 bases left in between. Germline loops: CDR1 SGHRS, CDR2 YFSETQ. The CDR3 region has the DNA TGCGCCAGCTCCTTTGGCGAGTCTGGGGCCAACGTCCTGACTTTC. It yields the protein CASSFGESGANVLTF.

This clone was counted only a few times. This sequence joins TRBV28 and TRBJ2-5; D uncertain. From germline, CDR1 is MDHEN and CDR2 SYDVKM. The CDR3 loop spans 17 amino acids. The germline V and J ends were trimmed by 2 bases and 5 bases, with 21 bases remaining between them. The CDR3 DNA reads as TGTGCCAGCAGTTTAATAGCCCTGGGTCGGGTTCGGGAGACCCAGTACTTC. Translating it yields CASSLIALGRVRETQYF.

The chain carries TRBV19 and TRBJ2-5; the D is unclear. Germline CDR1 is LNHDA and CDR2 is SQIVND (reference sequence). The V and J ends lost 3 bases and 2 bases respectively, with 7 bases between them. CDR3 size: 13 residues. The chain's CDR3 is CASSITTQETQYF. The CDR3 coding sequence is TGTGCCAGTAGTATTACTACACAAGAGACCCAGTACTTC.

The V call is TRBV28, the J call TRBJ1-2; D not certain. Germline V gene sequence: CDR1 MDHEN, CDR2 SYDVKM. The CDR3 extends over 16 amino acids. V was shortened by 6 bases and J by 5 bases, with 22 bases between the two germline ends. The CDR3 sequence is CASRRGRAHIMYGYTF. The CDR3 nucleotides read TGTGCCAGCAGGCGCGGGCGGGCACATATAATGTATGGCTACACCTTC.

This clone was recorded a few times. The rearrangement links TRBV23-1 to TRBJ2-2; D call uncertain. TRBV23-1 is given ORF status, its function remaining uncertain. Deletions cut 4 bases from V and 7 bases from J, with 4 bases between. The CDR3 contains 11 residues. The CDR3 region has the DNA TGCGCCAGCAGTCTCGTCGGGGAGCTGTTTTTT. This sequence encodes CASSLVGELFF.

The CDR3, as DNA: TGTGCCAGCAGCTCGGCCTTATCTGGCAATCAGCCCCAGCATTTT. Encoded protein: CASSSALSGNQPQHF. This sequence joins TRBV27 and TRBJ1-5; D gene uncertain. The germline V and J ends were trimmed by 6 bases and 2 bases, with 14 bases remaining between them. The CDR3 has 15 residues. Germline CDR1 MNHEY, CDR2 SMNVEV (reference sequence).

The chain combines TRBV10-3 with TRBJ2-3, with unresolved D. This CDR3 region has 14 residues. CDR1 and CDR2 (germline): ENHRY, SYGVKD. V gave up 2 bases and J gave up 2 bases, with 8 bases separating them. CDR3 nucleotide sequence: TGTGCCATCAGTGAGCCCGGCACCACAGATACGCAGTATTTT. Translated: CAISEPGTTDTQYF.

The rearrangement joins TRBV7-2 to TRBJ2-2; D remains unclear. CDR1 SGHTA and CDR2 FQGNSA come from the germline V gene. Trimming took off 1 base at V and 4 bases at J, with 7 bases between the two ends. The length of the CDR3 is 14 residues. CDR3 region: CASSLGQPTGELFF. The CDR3 DNA is TGTGCCAGCAGCTTAGGGCAGCCCACCGGGGAGCTGTTTTTT.

The chain employs TRBV18 and TRBJ2-1; a possible D gene is TRBD2 (5 bases). The CDR3 contains 16 residues. CDR1 and CDR2 from the germline V gene are KGHSH and LQKENI. The germline V and J ends were trimmed by 3 bases and 7 bases, with 19 bases remaining between them. The CDR3 reads CASSPLEGFGLNEQFF. The CDR3 DNA reads as TGTGCCAGCTCACCGCTAGAGGGATTCGGATTGAATGAGCAGTTCTTC.

This clone was detected only a few times. This chain links TRBV5-4 with TRBJ2-6; D possibly corresponds to TRBD1 (6 bases). Trimming cost V 3 bases and J 0 bases, with 22 bases left between them. This CDR3 is built from 20 residues. Germline V gives CDR1 SGHNT, CDR2 YYREEE (reference sequence). The chain's CDR3 is CASSSTPPGQRYSGANVLTF. For the CDR3, the DNA is TGTGCCAGCAGCTCTACCCCTCCCGGACAGCGATACTCTGGGGCCAACGTCCTGACTTTC.

This chain connects TRBV28 to TRBJ1-3; 7 bases agree with TRBD1. The CDR3 runs 15 residues. Trimming removed 10 bases from V and 2 bases from J; junction bases left unmatched: 11. Germline CDR1 is MDHEN and CDR2 is SYDVKM. The DNA for the CDR3 is TGTGCCACCCAATTTCTTGGGACAGCTGGAAACACCATATATTTT. Amino acid sequence: CATQFLGTAGNTIYF. The full variable domain, with the rest looked up from reference TRBV28 and TRBJ1-3, is DVKVTQSSRYLVKRTGEKVFLECVQDMDHENMFWYRQDPGLGLRLIYFSYDVKMKEKGDIPEGYSVSREKKERFSLILESASTNQTSMYLCATQFLGTAGNTIYFGEGSWLTVV.

The chain joins TRBV27 to TRBJ2-7; TRBD2 aligns across 9 bases. The V segment lost 4 bases and the J segment 6 bases; nucleotides outside the gene matches: 7. Germline assignment: CDR1 MNHEY and CDR2 SMNVEV (reference sequence). This CDR3 has 14 residues. The chain's CDR3 is CASSSLSGGLEQYF. In DNA form, the CDR3 reads TGTGCCAGCAGTTCCCTGAGCGGGGGGCTCGAGCAGTACTTC.

The rearrangement links TRBV29-1 to TRBJ1-3, with TRBD1 matching 7 bases. V shed 3 bases and J 1 base; nucleotides not matched to a gene: 6. In germline, CDR1 is SQVTM, CDR2 ANQGSEA. The CDR3 is 15 residues long. The CDR3 sequence is CSVETSRGSGNTIYF. CDR3 bases: TGCAGCGTTGAGACCTCCAGGGGGTCTGGAAACACCATATATTTT.